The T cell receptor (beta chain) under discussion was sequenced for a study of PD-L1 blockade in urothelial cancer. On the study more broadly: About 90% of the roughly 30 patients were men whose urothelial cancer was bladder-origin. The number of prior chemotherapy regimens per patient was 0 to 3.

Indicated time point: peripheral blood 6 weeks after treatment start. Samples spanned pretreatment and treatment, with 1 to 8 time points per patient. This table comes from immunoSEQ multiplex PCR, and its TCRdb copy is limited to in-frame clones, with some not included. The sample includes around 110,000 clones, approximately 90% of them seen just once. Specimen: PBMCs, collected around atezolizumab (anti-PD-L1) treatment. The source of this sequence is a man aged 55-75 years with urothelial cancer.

The CDR3: CASSPFGDTANQPQHF. The CDR3 coding sequence is TGTGCCAGCAGCCCCTTCGGGGACACAGCCAATCAGCCCCAGCATTTT. The chain has TRBV5-6 and TRBJ1-5; TRBD1 might be the D (6 bases). V was clipped by 4 bases and J by 3 bases, with 17 bases between them. In germline, CDR1 is SGHDT, CDR2 YYEEEE. The CDR3 is 16 residues long.